This T cell receptor (beta chain) emerged from a study of human T cells and chemical hapten exposure. In germline, CDR1 is DFQATT, CDR2 SNEGSKA (reference sequence). Trimming removed 3 bases from V and 6 bases from J; junction bases left unmatched: 2. CDR3 size: 12 residues. This clonotype appeared a few times. Specified time point: healthy volunteer bleed at 2 weeks. Total RNA extraction was carried out from unfractionated whole blood. The study used a library that attached unique molecular identifiers to individual cDNA molecules. Per the authors' pipeline: With a range of roughly 23,224 to 690,600, the median per sample was roughly 91,000 TCRs. MiXCR was run by TCRdb on the RACE reads, yielding one entry per CDR3 protein. V and J calls and clone size were set by TCRdb, not the authors. The table shows some 120,000 distinct CDR3 sequences, with about 9% occurring only once.

The rearrangement uses TRBV20-1 and TRBJ2-1; TRBD1 agrees at 7 bases. Material: whole blood. This TCR was sampled from a male donor in good health. Some clones in this sample may be carry-over from other donors' samples. The CDR3 protein is CSASTGANEQFF. DNA for the CDR3: TGCAGTGCTAGTACAGGGGCCAATGAGCAGTTCTTC.